This entry concerns a single TCR beta chain. No cognate antigen has been identified for it. The record has no base qualities; no much larger clone is one base away. The data belong to a study of blood T cell repertoires in COVID-19 (dated by TCRdb to about 2020). In terms of the full investigation: The collaborator samples originated in the United States, Italy and Spain and spanned the acute and convalescent phases of COVID-19. The material from the prospective study consisted of cDNA or gDNA derived from T cells, B-cell-depleted T cells, or PBMCs. The dataset comprised deeply sampled blood TCRbeta repertoires from subjects exposed to, actively infected with, or recovered from COVID-19. The repertoires were made available in a free public database intended to serve as a resource for research on the immune response to SARS-CoV-2. The samples were drawn from the first 160 participants of the ongoing ImmuneRACE study and from 950 to 1,500 subjects provided by 6 global collaborators. Nearly every sample came with metadata listing a de-identified subject ID, COVID-19 status, age in years and sex. Where available, HLA class I and class II types were taken from metadata supplied by the sample provider and were not determined by assay-based typing. Points the paper makes about the study in general: Clinical and demographic metadata were provided uncurated, with the amount varying by source and participant.

As encoded in the germline V gene, CDR1 is SGHRS while CDR2 is YFSETQ. V ends up 3 bases short and J 6 bases short, with an unmatched junction base count of 4. Taken from cysteine to phenylalanine, the CDR3 has 13 residues. Left in the record is the CDR3 DNA by itself, 39 bases read in frame from the first base. TCRbeta CDR3 regions were amplified from genomic DNA by means of the immunoSEQ Assay, a bias-controlled multiplex PCR. As for the authors' bioinformatics: Within the assay, amplification of reference gene primers was used to estimate how many nucleated cells each sample contained. To quantify the absolute abundance of each unique TCRbeta CDR3 rearrangement, sequence reads were collapsed and filtered. For each sample, productive Simpson clonality was calculated as the square root of Simpson's diversity index across productive rearrangements. TCRdb took this table from immuneACCESS and kept in-frame rearrangements with V and J called. Such tables lack part of the clones; where checked against another copy, unresolved V genes explain under half of the gap, and the rest is unexplained. V, J and clone size reflect that table, while D and trimming were determined from the DNA. This sample comprises 150,000 to 200,000 clones, over 90% of them detected only once. The top ten clones comprise about 2% of the sample.

One collaborating source in Seattle enrolled patients during active infection and followed them longitudinally through the course of disease. Collaborating institutions collected whole blood in K2EDTA tubes following their own protocols. For TCRbeta analysis, collaborators shipped samples as frozen whole blood, isolated PBMCs, or DNA extracted from either of those sample types. The clonotype comes from an older woman with COVID-19, enrolled during active disease. Sequenced input: peripheral blood. The chain is encoded by TRBV5-1 joined to TRBJ1-2; the junction holds 8 bases that match TRBD1. In nucleotides, the sequence is TGCGCCAGCAGCTCCTCGACAGGGGATGGCTACACCTTC. Its protein reads: CASSSSTGDGYTF.